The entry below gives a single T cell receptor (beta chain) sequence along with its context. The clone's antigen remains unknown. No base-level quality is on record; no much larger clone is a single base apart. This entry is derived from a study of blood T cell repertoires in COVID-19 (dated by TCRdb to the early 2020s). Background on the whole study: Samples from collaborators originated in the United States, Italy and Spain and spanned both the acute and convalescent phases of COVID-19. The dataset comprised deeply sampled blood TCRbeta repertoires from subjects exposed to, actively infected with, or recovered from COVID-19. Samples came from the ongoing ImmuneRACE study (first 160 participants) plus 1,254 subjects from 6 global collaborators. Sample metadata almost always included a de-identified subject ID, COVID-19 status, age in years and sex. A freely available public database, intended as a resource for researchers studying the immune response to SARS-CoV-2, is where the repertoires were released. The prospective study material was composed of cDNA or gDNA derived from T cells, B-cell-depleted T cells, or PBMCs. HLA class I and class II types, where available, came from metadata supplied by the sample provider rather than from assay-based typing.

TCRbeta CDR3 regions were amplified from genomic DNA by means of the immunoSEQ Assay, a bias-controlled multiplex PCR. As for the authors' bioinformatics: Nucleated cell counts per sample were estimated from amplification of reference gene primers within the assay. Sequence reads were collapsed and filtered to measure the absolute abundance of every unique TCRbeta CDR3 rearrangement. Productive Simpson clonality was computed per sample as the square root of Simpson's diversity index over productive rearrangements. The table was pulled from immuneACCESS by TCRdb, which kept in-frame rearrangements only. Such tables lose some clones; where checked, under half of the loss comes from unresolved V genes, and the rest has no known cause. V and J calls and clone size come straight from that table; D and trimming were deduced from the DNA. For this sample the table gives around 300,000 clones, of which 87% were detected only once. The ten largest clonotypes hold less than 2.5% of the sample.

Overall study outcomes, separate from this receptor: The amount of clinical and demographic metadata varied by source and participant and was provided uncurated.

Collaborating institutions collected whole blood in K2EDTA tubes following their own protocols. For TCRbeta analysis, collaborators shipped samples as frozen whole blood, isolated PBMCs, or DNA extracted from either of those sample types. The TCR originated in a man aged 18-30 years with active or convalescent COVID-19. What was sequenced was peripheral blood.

The sequenced DNA: TGTGCCAGCAGCTTAGGGGGACTATCTAGCACAGATACGCAGTATTTT. It translates as CASSLGGLSSTDTQYF. The chain is assembled from TRBV7-2 and TRBJ2-3; 7 central bases correspond to TRBD2. For CDR1 and CDR2, the germline V gene lists SGHTA and FQGNSA. Including the terminal cysteine and phenylalanine, the CDR3 comprises 16 residues. This entry keeps only the CDR3 DNA: 48 bases, framed from base 1. Trimming leaves V shorter by 1 base and J shorter by 0 bases, with the junction holding 4 bases beyond the gene matches. Reference TRBV7-2 and TRBJ2-3 proteins supply the regions before and after the CDR3; the full variable domain is: GAGVSQSPSNKVTEKGKDVELRCDPISGHTALYWYRQSLGQGLEFLIYFQGNSAPDKSGLPSDRFSAERTGGSVSTLTIQRTQQEDSAVYLCASSLGGLSSTDTQYFGPGTRLTVL.